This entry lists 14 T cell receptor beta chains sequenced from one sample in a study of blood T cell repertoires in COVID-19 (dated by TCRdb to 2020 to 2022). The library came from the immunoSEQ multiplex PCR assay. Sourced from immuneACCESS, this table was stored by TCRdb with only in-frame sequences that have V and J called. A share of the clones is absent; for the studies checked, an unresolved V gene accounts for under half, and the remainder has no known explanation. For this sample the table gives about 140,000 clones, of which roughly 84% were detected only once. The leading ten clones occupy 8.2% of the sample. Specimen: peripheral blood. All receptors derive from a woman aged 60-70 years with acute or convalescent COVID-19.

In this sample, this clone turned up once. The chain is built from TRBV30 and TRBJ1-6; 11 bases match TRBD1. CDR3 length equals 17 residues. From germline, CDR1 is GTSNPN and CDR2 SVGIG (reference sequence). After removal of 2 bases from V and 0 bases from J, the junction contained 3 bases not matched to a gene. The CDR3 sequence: CAWSPGTGGSYNSPLHF. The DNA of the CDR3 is TGTGCCTGGAGTCCCGGGACAGGGGGCTCCTATAATTCACCCCTCCACTTT.

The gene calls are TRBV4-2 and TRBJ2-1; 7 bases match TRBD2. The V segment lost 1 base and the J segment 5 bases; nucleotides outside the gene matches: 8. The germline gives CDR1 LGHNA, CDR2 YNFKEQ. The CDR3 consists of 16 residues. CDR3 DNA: TGTGCCAGCAGCCAAGCGGGACTAACTCAGAACAATGAGCAGTTCTTC. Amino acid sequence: CASSQAGLTQNNEQFF.

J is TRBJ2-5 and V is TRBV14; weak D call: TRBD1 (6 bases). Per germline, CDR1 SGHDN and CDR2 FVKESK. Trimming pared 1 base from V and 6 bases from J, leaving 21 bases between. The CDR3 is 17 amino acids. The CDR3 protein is CASSQALSQGWRQTQYF. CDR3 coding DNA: TGTGCCAGCAGCCAAGCGCTTTCACAGGGCTGGCGTCAGACCCAGTACTTC.

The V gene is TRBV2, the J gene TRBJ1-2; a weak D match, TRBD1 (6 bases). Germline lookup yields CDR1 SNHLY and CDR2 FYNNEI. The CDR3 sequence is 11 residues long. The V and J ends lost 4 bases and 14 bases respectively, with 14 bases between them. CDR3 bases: TGTGCCAGCAGTGTGGACAGCCCGGTGACCTTC. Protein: CASSVDSPVTF.

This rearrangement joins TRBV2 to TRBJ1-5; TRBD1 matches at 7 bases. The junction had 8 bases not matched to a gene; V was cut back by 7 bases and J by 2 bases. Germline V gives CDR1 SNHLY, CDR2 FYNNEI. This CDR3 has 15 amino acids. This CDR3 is CASKEPRGGNQPQHF. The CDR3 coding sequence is TGTGCCAGCAAAGAACCCAGGGGGGGCAATCAGCCCCAGCATTTT.

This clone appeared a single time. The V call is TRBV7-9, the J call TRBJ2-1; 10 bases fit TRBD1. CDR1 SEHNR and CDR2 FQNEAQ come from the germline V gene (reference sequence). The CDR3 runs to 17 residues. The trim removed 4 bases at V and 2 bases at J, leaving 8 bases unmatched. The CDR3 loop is CASSWAAGTGAYNEQFF. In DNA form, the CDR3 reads TGTGCCAGCAGCTGGGCCGCCGGGACAGGGGCCTACAATGAGCAGTTCTTC.

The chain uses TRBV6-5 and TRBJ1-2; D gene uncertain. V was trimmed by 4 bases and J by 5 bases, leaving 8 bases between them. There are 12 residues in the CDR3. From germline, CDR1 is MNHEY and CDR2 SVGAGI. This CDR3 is CASSSPLYGYTF. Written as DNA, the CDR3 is TGTGCCAGCAGTTCTCCTTTATATGGCTACACCTTC.

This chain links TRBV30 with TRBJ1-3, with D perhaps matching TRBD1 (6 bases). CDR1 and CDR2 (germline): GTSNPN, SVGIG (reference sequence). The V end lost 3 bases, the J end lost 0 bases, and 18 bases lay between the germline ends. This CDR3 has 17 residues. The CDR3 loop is CAWSPGMQGHSGNTIYF. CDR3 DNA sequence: TGTGCCTGGAGCCCAGGGATGCAGGGGCACTCTGGAAACACCATATATTTT.

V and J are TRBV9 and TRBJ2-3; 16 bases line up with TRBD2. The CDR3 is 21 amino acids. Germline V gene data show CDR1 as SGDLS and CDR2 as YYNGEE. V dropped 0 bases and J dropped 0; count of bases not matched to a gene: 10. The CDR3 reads CASSVGGTSGGASGSTDTQYF. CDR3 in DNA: TGTGCCAGCAGCGTAGGAGGGACTAGCGGGGGGGCCTCCGGGAGCACAGATACGCAGTATTTT.

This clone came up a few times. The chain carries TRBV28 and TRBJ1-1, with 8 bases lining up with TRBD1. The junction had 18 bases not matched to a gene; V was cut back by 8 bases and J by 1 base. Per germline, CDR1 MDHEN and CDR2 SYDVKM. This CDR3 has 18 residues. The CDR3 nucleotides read TGTGCCAGCCAGAGGGGAGAGGGCAGGGGGCTCTCGAACACTGAAGCTTTCTTT. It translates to CASQRGEGRGLSNTEAFF.

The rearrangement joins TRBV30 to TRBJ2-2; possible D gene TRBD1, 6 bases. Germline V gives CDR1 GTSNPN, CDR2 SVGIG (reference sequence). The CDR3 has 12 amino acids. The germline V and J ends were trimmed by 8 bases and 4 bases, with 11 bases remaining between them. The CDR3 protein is CASGQSTGELFF. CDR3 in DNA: TGTGCCAGCGGACAGTCCACCGGGGAGCTGTTTTTT.

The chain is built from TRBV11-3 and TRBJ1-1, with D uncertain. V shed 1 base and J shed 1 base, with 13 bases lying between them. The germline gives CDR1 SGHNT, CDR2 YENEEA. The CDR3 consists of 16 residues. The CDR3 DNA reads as TGTGCCAGCAGCTTAGCCCTATTCCGGGGGAACACTGAAGCTTTCTTT. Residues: CASSLALFRGNTEAFF. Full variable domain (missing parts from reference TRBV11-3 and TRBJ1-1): EAGVVQSPRYKIIEKKQPVAFWCNPISGHNTLYWYLQNLGQGPELLIRYENEEAVDDSQLPKDRFSAERLKGVDSTLKIQPAELGDSAVYLCASSLALFRGNTEAFFGQGTRLTVV.

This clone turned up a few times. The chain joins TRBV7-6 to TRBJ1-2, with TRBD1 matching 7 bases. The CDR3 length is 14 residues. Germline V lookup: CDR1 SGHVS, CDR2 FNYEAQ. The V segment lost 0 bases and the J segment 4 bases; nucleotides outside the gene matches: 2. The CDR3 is CASSLAAGGYGYTF. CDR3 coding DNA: TGTGCCAGCAGCTTAGCCGCAGGGGGCTATGGCTACACCTTC. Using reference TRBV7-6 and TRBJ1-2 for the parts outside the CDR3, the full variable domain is GAGVSQSPRYKVTKRGQDVALRCDPISGHVSLYWYRQALGQGPEFLTYFNYEAQQDKSGLPNDRFSAERPEGSISTLTIQRTEQRDSAMYRCASSLAAGGYGYTFGSGTRLTVV.

CDR3 loop: CASSNPGLEADTQYF. The CDR3 nucleotides are TGTGCCAGCAGCAACCCGGGACTAGAGGCAGATACGCAGTATTTT. This chain links TRBV5-4 with TRBJ2-3, with 8 bases aligning to TRBD2. This CDR3 spans 15 amino acids. V was pared by 4 bases and J by 4 bases, with 8 bases of the junction left unmatched. Germline V gene lookup returns CDR1 SGHNT and CDR2 YYREEE (reference sequence).